These 7 T cell receptor beta chains were sequenced from one sample in a study of T cell responses to AZD1222 COVID-19 vaccine. Produced via immunoSEQ multiplex PCR; TCRdb's table is partial and in-frame only. The sample holds some 120,000 clones, 75% to 90% seen once. Material: peripheral blood, obtained on day 0 of MenACWY control vaccination. These receptors originate from an adult in good health.

V is TRBV5-1 and J is TRBJ2-7, with no clear D. With 0 bases removed from V and 6 bases from J, the gap between germline ends came to 19 bases. Germline V lookup: CDR1 SGHRS, CDR2 YFSETQ. The CDR3 is 16 amino acids. The CDR3 sequence: CASSLESRSYSSEQYF. In DNA, the CDR3 is TGCGCCAGCAGCTTGGAGTCCAGATCCTATTCTTCCGAGCAGTACTTC.

The chain carries TRBV7-9 and TRBJ1-2; TRBD1 agrees at 7 bases. The V and J ends lost 5 bases and 4 bases, in that order; junction bases with no gene match: 7. The CDR3 covers 14 residues. CDR1 and CDR2 (germline): SEHNR, FQNEAQ (reference sequence). CDR3 residues: CASSQRTGSYGYTF. As DNA, the CDR3 is TGTGCCAGCAGCCAACGGACAGGTTCCTATGGCTACACCTTC.

This clone was detected only once. This chain links TRBV2 with TRBJ2-7; 12 nucleotides align to TRBD1. V lost 8 bases, J lost 4 bases, and 12 bases stayed unmatched. The CDR3 runs to 16 residues. In germline, CDR1 is SNHLY, CDR2 FYNNEI. The CDR3 loop is CASVGFGTGGGYEQYF. CDR3 sequence (DNA): TGTGCCAGCGTGGGGTTCGGGACAGGGGGCGGATACGAGCAGTACTTC.

V and J are TRBV19 and TRBJ1-1; D might be TRBD1 (6 bases). CDR1 is LNHDA and CDR2 is SQIVND in the germline V gene (reference sequence). V was shortened by 0 bases and J by 3 bases, with 14 bases between the two germline ends. CDR3 length: 16 residues. CDR3 in amino acids: CASSIEKNRADTEAFF. DNA of the CDR3: TGTGCCAGTAGTATAGAGAAAAACAGGGCGGACACTGAAGCTTTCTTT.

This clone was seen once. The chain links TRBV7-8 to TRBJ2-1; D is possibly TRBD2 (7 bases). Trimming took 5 bases from V and 2 from J, leaving 16 bases between them. This CDR3 contains 16 residues. The V gene's germline CDR1 is SGHVS and CDR2 FQNEAQ. The CDR3 DNA sequence: TGTGCCAGCAGCCGAGAGGGGGGGGTCACCTACAATGAGCAGTTCTTC. It specifies CASSREGGVTYNEQFF.

The rearrangement links TRBV28 to TRBJ2-7, with D uncertain. The length of the CDR3 is 13 residues. In germline, CDR1 is MDHEN, CDR2 SYDVKM. V was cut by 6 bases and J by 2 bases, with 11 bases left in between. The CDR3, as DNA: TGTGCCAGCAGCCTCTTTGGCCCCTACGAGCAGTACTTC. Amino acid sequence: CASSLFGPYEQYF.

The gene calls are TRBV9 and TRBJ2-2; tentative D call: TRBD2 (5 bases). Germline lookup yields CDR1 SGDLS and CDR2 YYNGEE. Trimming removed 3 bases from V and 3 bases from J, with 12 bases in between. The CDR3 covers 15 residues. The CDR3 sequence: CASSAARADTGELFF. As DNA, the CDR3 is TGTGCCAGCAGCGCGGCGCGGGCGGACACCGGGGAGCTGTTTTTT.